The rows below give T cell receptor beta chains drawn from one sample of a study of OX40 agonist ivuxolimab in advanced cancers. Libraries were prepared by immunoSEQ multiplex PCR; TCRdb keeps only in-frame clonotypes and omits some of them. Of roughly 80,000 clones in the sample, roughly four fifths were seen once. The sample consisted of CD4+ or CD8+ T cells sorted from blood, taken in a trial of the OX40 agonist ivuxolimab. The receptors come from an adult with an advanced solid tumor such as melanoma, head and neck, liver or kidney cancer. The conserved cysteine and the conserved F or W are not part of the CDR3 here.

ASSLTGLAGVQETQY,TRBJ2-5,TRBV5-4
ASSQDRTGDTEAF,TRBJ1-1,TRBV14
ASSRQSGTDSGNTIY,TRBJ1-3,TRBV7-2
ASSPSEPYEQY,TRBJ2-7,TRBV18
ASSPPAQETQY,TRBJ2-5,TRBV18
ASSVGRHPTNEKLF,TRBJ1-4,TRBV2
ASSLSGADGEQY,TRBJ2-7,TRBV5-1
ASSHGAGGPTNTGELF,TRBJ2-2,TRBV4-3
ASQGISYEQY,TRBJ2-7,TRBV28
ASSRDRARNYYGYT,TRBJ1-2,TRBV7-2
ASSWQGGYSYEQY,TRBJ2-7,TRBV7-8
ASSASLRGLIYEQY,TRBJ2-7,TRBV9
ASSPQGQGPNTGELF,TRBJ2-2,TRBV18